These 4 T cell receptor beta chains were all obtained from the same sample, sequenced in a study of T cells in Graves' hyperthyroidism and ophthalmopathy. Regions amplified from RNA transcripts were the TCR beta CDR3 regions. The TCR CDR3 first-round RT-PCR relied on the HTBI primer set. MiXCR was run by TCRdb on the multiplex PCR reads, yielding one entry per CDR3 protein. The table records some 500,000 distinct CDR3 sequences, 14% of them present only once. Input material: blood. The receptor set was obtained from a woman under 30 with Graves' hyperthyroidism.

In this sample, this clonotype turned up a few times. J is TRBJ2-7 and V is TRBV20-1; 9 bases agree with TRBD2. The V segment lost 8 bases and the J segment 6 bases; nucleotides outside the gene matches: 17. Per germline, CDR1 DFQATT and CDR2 SNEGSKA (reference sequence). CDR3 length: 15 residues. The DNA for the CDR3 is TGCAGTTCTCGTTGGGAGCGGGAGGATAGGGCCGAGCAGTACTTC. This encodes CSSRWEREDRAEQYF.

This clonotype was picked up a small number of times. This chain joins TRBV19 and TRBJ1-4; D remains unclear. V was trimmed by 2 bases and J by 0 bases, leaving 7 bases between them. In germline, CDR1 is LNHDA, CDR2 SQIVND (reference sequence). CDR3 length: 15 amino acids. CDR3 sequence: CASSISIATNEKLFF. CDR3 DNA sequence: TGTGCCAGTAGTATAAGCATTGCAACTAATGAAAAACTGTTTTTT.

V gene TRBV6-5 combines with J gene TRBJ1-5; unclear D gene. The ends were cut back, 2 bases at V and 0 bases at J, with 5 bases in the middle. The CDR3 covers 14 residues. The germline V gene has CDR1 MNHEY and CDR2 SVGAGI. CDR3 residues: CASSYGNSNQPQHF. DNA for the CDR3: TGTGCCAGCAGTTACGGGAATAGCAATCAGCCCCAGCATTTT.

This chain joins TRBV20-1 and TRBJ2-3; D might be TRBD1 (5 bases). The CDR3 covers 13 residues. V dropped 3 bases and J dropped 2 bases, with 9 bases sitting between them. Germline CDR1 DFQATT, CDR2 SNEGSKA (reference sequence). The CDR3 region has the DNA TGCAGTGCTAGTAAGGGGCACACAGATACGCAGTATTTT. As protein: CSASKGHTDTQYF.